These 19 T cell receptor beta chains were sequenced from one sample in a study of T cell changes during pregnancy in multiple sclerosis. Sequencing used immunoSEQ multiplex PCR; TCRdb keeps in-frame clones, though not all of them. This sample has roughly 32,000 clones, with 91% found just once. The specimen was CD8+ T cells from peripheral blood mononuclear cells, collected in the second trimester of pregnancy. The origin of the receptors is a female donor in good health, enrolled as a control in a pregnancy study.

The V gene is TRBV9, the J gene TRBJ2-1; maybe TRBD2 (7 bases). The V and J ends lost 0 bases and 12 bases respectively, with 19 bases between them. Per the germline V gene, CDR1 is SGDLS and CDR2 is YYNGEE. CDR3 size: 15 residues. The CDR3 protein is CASSVEVGGAQSQFF. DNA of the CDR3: TGTGCCAGCAGCGTAGAGGTGGGGGGGGCACAATCGCAGTTCTTC.

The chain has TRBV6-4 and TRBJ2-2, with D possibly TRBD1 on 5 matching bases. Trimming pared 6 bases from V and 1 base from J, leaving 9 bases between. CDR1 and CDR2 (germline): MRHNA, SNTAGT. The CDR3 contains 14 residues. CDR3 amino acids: CASRGPENTGELFF. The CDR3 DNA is TGTGCCAGCAGGGGGCCTGAGAACACCGGGGAGCTGTTTTTT.

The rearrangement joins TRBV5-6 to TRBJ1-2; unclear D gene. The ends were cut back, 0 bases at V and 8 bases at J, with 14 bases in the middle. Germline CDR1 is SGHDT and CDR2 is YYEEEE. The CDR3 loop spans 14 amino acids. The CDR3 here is CASSLGASADGYTF. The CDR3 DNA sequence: TGTGCCAGCAGCTTGGGGGCTTCAGCTGACGGCTACACCTTC.

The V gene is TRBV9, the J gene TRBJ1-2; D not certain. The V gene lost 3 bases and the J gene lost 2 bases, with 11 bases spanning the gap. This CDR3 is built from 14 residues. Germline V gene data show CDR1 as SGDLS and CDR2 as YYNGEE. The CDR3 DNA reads TGTGCCAGCAGCGCGGGAAGTCAGAACTATGGCTACACCTTC. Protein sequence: CASSAGSQNYGYTF. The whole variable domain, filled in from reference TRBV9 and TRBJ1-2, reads DSGVTQTPKHLITATGQRVTLRCSPRSGDLSVYWYQQSLDQGLQFLIQYYNGEERAKGNILERFSAQQFPDLHSELNLSSLELGDSALYFCASSAGSQNYGYTFGSGTRLTVV.

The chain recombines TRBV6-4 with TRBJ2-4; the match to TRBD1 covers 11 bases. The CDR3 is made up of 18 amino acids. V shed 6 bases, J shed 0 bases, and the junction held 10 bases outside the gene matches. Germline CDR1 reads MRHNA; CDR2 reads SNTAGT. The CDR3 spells CASRDRGPSRLAKNIQYF. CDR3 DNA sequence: TGTGCCAGCAGGGACAGGGGGCCATCCCGATTAGCCAAAAACATTCAGTACTTC.

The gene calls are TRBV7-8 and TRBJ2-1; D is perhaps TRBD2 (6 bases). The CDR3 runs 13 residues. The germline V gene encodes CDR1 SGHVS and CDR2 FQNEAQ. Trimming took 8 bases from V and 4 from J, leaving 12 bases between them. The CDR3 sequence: CASRGSGYNEQFF. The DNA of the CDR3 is TGTGCCAGCCGGGGGTCGGGATACAATGAGCAGTTCTTC.

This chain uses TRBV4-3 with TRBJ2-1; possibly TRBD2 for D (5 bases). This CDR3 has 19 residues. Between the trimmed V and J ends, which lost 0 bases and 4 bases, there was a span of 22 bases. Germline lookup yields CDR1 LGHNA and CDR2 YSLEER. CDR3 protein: CASSQEGTSRTQLYNEQFF. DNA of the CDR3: TGCGCCAGCAGCCAAGAGGGTACAAGCCGGACTCAACTTTACAATGAGCAGTTCTTC.

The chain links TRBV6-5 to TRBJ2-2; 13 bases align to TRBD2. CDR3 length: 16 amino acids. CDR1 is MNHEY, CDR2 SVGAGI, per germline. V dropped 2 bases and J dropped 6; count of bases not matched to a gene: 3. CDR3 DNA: TGTGCCAGCAGTTACGGGACTAGCGGGGTCCCCGGGGAGCTGTTTTTT. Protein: CASSYGTSGVPGELFF.

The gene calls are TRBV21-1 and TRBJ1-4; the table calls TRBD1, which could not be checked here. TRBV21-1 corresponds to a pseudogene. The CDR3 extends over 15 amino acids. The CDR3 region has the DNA TGTGCCAGCAGCAAATTTACACAGGGAAATGAAAAACTGTTTTTT. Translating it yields CASSKFTQGNEKLFF.

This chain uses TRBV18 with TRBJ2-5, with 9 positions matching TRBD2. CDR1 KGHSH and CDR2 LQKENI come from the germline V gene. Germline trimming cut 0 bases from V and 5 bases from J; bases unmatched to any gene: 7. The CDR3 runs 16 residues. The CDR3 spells CASSPPGRTSVETQYF. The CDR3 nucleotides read TGTGCCAGCTCACCACCGGGGCGGACTAGCGTTGAGACCCAGTACTTC.

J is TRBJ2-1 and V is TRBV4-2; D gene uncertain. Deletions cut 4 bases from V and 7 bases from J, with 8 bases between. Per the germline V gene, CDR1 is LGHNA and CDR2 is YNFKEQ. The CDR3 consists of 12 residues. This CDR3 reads CASSPETNEQFF. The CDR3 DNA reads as TGTGCCAGCAGCCCTGAGACAAATGAGCAGTTCTTC.

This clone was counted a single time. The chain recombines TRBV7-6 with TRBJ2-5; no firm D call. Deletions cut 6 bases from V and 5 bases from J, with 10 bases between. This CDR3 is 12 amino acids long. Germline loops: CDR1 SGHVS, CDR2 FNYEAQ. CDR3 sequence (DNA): TGTGCCAGCAGTCCTAGTCACGAGACCCAGTACTTC. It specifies CASSPSHETQYF.

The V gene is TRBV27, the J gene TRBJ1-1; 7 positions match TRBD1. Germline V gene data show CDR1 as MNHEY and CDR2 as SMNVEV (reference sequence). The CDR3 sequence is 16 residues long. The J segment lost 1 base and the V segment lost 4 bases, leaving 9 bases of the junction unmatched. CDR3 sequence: CASSSTLTGRNTEAFF. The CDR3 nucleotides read TGTGCCAGCAGTTCGACCCTGACAGGGCGGAACACTGAAGCTTTCTTT.

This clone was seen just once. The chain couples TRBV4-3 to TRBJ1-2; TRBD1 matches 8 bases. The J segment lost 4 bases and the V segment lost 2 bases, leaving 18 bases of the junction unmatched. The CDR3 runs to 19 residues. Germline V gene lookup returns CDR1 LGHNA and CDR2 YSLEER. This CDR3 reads CASSQRTQTSGTGGYGYTF. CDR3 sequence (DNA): TGCGCCAGCAGCCAAAGGACCCAGACCTCCGGGACAGGAGGCTATGGCTACACCTTC.

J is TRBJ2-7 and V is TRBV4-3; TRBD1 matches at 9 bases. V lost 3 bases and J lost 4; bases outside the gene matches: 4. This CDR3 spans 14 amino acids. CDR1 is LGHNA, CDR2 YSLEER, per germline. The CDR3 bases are TGCGCCAGCAGCCAGACAGGGGGGAGATACGAGCAGTACTTC. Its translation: CASSQTGGRYEQYF.

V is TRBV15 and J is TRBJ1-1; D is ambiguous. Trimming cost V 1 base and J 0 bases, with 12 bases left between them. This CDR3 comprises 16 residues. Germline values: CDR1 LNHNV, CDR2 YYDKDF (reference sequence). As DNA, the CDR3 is TGTGCCACCAGCAGAGGTCAGCGCCCGATGAACACTGAAGCTTTCTTT. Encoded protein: CATSRGQRPMNTEAFF.

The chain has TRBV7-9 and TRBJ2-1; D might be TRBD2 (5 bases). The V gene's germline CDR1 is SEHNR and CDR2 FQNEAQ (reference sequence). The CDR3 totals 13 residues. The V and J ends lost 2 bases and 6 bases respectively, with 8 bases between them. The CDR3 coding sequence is TGTGCCAGCAGCTTAAGAGGGTTCAATGAGCAGTTCTTC. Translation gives CASSLRGFNEQFF.

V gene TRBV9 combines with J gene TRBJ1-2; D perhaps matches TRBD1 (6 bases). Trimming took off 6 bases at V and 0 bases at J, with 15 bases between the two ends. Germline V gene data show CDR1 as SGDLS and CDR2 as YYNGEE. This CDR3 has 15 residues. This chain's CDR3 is CASTLGGGANYGYTF. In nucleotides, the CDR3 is TGTGCCAGCACCCTAGGGGGGGGAGCTAACTATGGCTACACCTTC.

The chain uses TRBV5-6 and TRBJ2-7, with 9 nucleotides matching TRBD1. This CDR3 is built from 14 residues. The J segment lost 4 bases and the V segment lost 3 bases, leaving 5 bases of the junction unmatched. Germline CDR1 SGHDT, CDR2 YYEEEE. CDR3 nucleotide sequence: TGTGCCAGCAGCTGGCCGGGACAGGGTTACGAGCAGTACTTC. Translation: CASSWPGQGYEQYF. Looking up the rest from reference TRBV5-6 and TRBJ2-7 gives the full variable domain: DAGVTQSPTHLIKTRGQQVTLRCSPKSGHDTVSWYQQALGQGPQFIFQYYEEEERQRGNFPDRFSGHQFPNYSSELNVNALLLGDSALYLCASSWPGQGYEQYFGPGTRLTVT.